Listed below are T cell receptor beta chains from one sample, sequenced in a study of human CD8 memory T cell subsets. TCRdb reprocessed the 5' RACE reads, with one entry per CDR3 protein and no DNA. The record lists about 10,000 distinct CDR3 sequences, of which the ten most abundant hold 8% to 10%. Sample: CD8+ stem-like memory T cells (TSCM and TCM) sorted from PBMCs. The source of these receptors is a human donor in good health. Both conserved end residues are part of each CDR3. The order of the fields is V gene, J gene, CDR3 length, CDR3 protein.

v_call: TRBV2; j_call: TRBJ2-2; cdr3_length: 16; cdr3_aa: CASSSPDRGSAGELFF
v_call: TRBV12-3/TRBV12-4; j_call: TRBJ2-3; cdr3_length: 16; cdr3_aa: CASSLTPSGSLDTQYF
v_call: TRBV14; j_call: TRBJ2-2; cdr3_length: 14; cdr3_aa: CASSHQSNPGELFF
v_call: TRBV5-5; j_call: TRBJ2-5; cdr3_length: 17; cdr3_aa: CASSLGRGRAILETQYF
v_call: TRBV20-1; j_call: TRBJ2-1; cdr3_length: 15; cdr3_aa: CSARGPLAGVDEQFF
v_call: TRBV12-3/TRBV12-4; j_call: TRBJ2-3; cdr3_length: 15; cdr3_aa: CASSLVDREGDTQYF
v_call: TRBV6-5; j_call: TRBJ2-1; cdr3_length: 15; cdr3_aa: CASSSGLPGYNEQFF
v_call: TRBV7-8; j_call: TRBJ2-3; cdr3_length: 15; cdr3_aa: CASSLVASSTDTQYF
v_call: TRBV5-1; j_call: TRBJ2-7; cdr3_length: 14; cdr3_aa: CASSLERISYEQYF
v_call: TRBV3-1; j_call: TRBJ2-7; cdr3_length: 13; cdr3_aa: CASSQALGYEQYF
v_call: TRBV10-3; j_call: TRBJ1-3; cdr3_length: 14; cdr3_aa: CAISDSHSGNTIYF
v_call: TRBV3-1; j_call: TRBJ2-1; cdr3_length: 16; cdr3_aa: CASSEGVSGFYNEQFF
v_call: TRBV20-1; j_call: TRBJ2-3; cdr3_length: 14; cdr3_aa: CSARDLRGTNTQYF
v_call: TRBV2; j_call: TRBJ1-1; cdr3_length: 16; cdr3_aa: CASRVPGQGVDTEAFF
v_call: TRBV3-1; j_call: TRBJ2-1; cdr3_length: 17; cdr3_aa: CASSQDEMAGGYNEQFF
v_call: TRBV5-1; j_call: TRBJ1-2; cdr3_length: 14; cdr3_aa: CASTGNSLNYGYTF
v_call: TRBV7-9; j_call: TRBJ2-7; cdr3_length: 13; cdr3_aa: CASSNADSYEQYF
v_call: TRBV12-3/TRBV12-4; j_call: TRBJ2-2; cdr3_length: 15; cdr3_aa: CASSLEGGPAGELFF
v_call: TRBV29-1; j_call: TRBJ2-7; cdr3_length: 13; cdr3_aa: CSVELGDSYEQYF
v_call: TRBV12-3/TRBV12-4; j_call: TRBJ2-2; cdr3_length: 13; cdr3_aa: CASSFSSPGELFF
v_call: TRBV9; j_call: TRBJ2-3; cdr3_length: 15; cdr3_aa: CASSVSGRATDTQYF
v_call: TRBV29-1; j_call: TRBJ2-7; cdr3_length: 14; cdr3_aa: CSVEVYGGTYEQYF
v_call: TRBV29-1; j_call: TRBJ2-7; cdr3_length: 15; cdr3_aa: CSVVQDDTSSYEQYF
v_call: TRBV7-6; j_call: TRBJ2-3; cdr3_length: 16; cdr3_aa: CASSLGTPDITDTQYF
v_call: TRBV27; j_call: TRBJ1-1; cdr3_length: 18; cdr3_aa: CASSLSMFRGLKNTEAFF
v_call: TRBV4-1; j_call: TRBJ1-5; cdr3_length: 15; cdr3_aa: CASSQDRTGWQPQHF
v_call: TRBV20-1; j_call: TRBJ2-3; cdr3_length: 16; cdr3_aa: CSARSIGSPATDTQYF
v_call: TRBV24-1; j_call: TRBJ2-1; cdr3_length: 13; cdr3_aa: CATSDSFYNEQFF
v_call: TRBV25-1; j_call: TRBJ2-5; cdr3_length: 15; cdr3_aa: CASSEWVGLQETQYF